The sequence of this T cell receptor beta chain was determined in a study of blood T cell repertoires in COVID-19. Study in general: The origin of the acute and convalescent COVID-19 samples was the United States, Italy and Spain. T cells, B-cell-depleted T cells, or PBMCs supplied cDNA or gDNA.

In the study's own analysis: Scientists estimated how many nucleated cells there were by amplifying reference gene primers. Clones were read by immunoSEQ multiplex PCR, and TCRdb kept only the in-frame ones, dropping some. Clone size and V and J calls were adopted from that table, with D and trimming inferred from the DNA. This sample has 200,000 or so clones, with 75% to 90% found just once. Germline V gene lookup returns CDR1 SGHKS and CDR2 YYEKEE (reference sequence). V was cut by 5 bases and J by 5 bases, with 14 bases left in between. The CDR3 contains 14 residues. The J gene is TRBJ2-1, the V gene TRBV5-5, with D hard to call. The receptor's source is a human donor with active or convalescent COVID-19. The donor label of this sample is uncertain. The sequenced material came from peripheral blood. The chain's CDR3 is CASSLATANNEQFF. The CDR3, as DNA: TGTGCCAGCAGTCTTGCGACTGCCAACAATGAGCAGTTCTTC.